This TCR beta chain was profiled in a study of cytomegalovirus exposure and HLA in healthy donors. There are 13 residues in the CDR3. V was pared by 0 bases and J by 5 bases, with 5 bases between. The V gene's germline CDR1 is SGHVS and CDR2 FNYEAQ. Study conclusions and caveats: Being productive about 90% or about 30% of the time was typical of most TCR beta V segments in an earlier analysis. In a later analysis, at a false discovery rate of 0.05, roughly 17,000 TCR beta sequences matched HLA alleles.

Though probably carrying unrecorded immune exposures, donors were nominally healthy at sampling. In regard to this clone: Its specificity is not known.

PCR involved 60 Vbeta and 13 Jbeta primers. Here immunoSEQ multiplex PCR was the method, and the copy in TCRdb shows in-frame clones only, minus some. The sample lists about 160,000 clones, approximately 78% seen once, with approximately 0.87% in the top ten. This receptor was taken from a girl aged 2 to 9 in good health and CMV-seropositive. The V call is TRBV7-6, the J call TRBJ2-1; D is undetermined. Sequencing was done on a sample of PBMCs. The CDR3 spells CASSLANNNEQFF. In nucleotides, the CDR3 is TGTGCCAGCAGCTTAGCGAACAACAATGAGCAGTTCTTC.